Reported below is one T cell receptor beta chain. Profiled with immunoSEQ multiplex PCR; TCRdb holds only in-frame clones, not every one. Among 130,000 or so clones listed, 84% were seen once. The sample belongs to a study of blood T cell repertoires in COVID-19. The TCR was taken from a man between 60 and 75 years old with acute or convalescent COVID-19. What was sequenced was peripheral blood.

CDR3 in DNA: TGTGCCAGCAGCGCGGGACAGGGTCCTGACCGACAGTACTTC. This gives the protein CASSAGQGPDRQYF. The chain uses TRBV9 and TRBJ2-7; TRBD1 agrees at 9 bases. Germline-derived CDR1 and CDR2 are SGDLS and YYNGEE. V was clipped by 3 bases and J by 10 bases; unmatched bases: 11. The CDR3 loop spans 14 amino acids.